The clone carrying this TCR beta chain was observed once. Sequencing used immunoSEQ multiplex PCR; TCRdb keeps in-frame clones, though not all of them. Here the sample spans approximately 210,000 clones, 88% being singletons. The data derive from a study of blood T cell repertoires in COVID-19. The TCR comes from a woman aged 45-65 years with acute COVID-19. The sequencing input was PBMCs or T cells enriched from blood (not recorded which).

The CDR3 DNA follows: TGTGCCAGCAGGCAAGCGGGAGGGCCGTATGAGCAGTTCTTC. Translating gives CASRQAGGPYEQFF. The rearrangement joins TRBV6-5 to TRBJ2-1; 10 bases match TRBD2. CDR3 length equals 14 residues. With V trimmed by 6 bases and J by 8 bases, 7 bases remained unmatched. The germline CDR1 and CDR2 sequences are MNHEY and SVGAGI.